The clone carrying this T cell receptor (beta chain) was seen at least ten times. The antigen is undetermined. This record belongs to a study of beta chain bispecific antibodies for T cell cancers. Overall study: Sequenced cells survived coculture with leukemia lines plus bispecific antibodies. Jurkat cells expressed TRBV12-3; HPB-ALL cells expressed TRBV5-5.

T cells were expanded from blood mononuclear cells for 3 to 4 days with anti-CD3 OKT3 or CD3/CD28 beads. This CDR3 is built from 14 residues. V dropped 8 bases and J dropped 0 bases, with 11 bases sitting between them. Germline loops: CDR1 SNHLY, CDR2 FYNNEI. Each CDR3 protein gets one entry after TCRdb re-called the 5' RACE reads with MiXCR. The sample gives about 20,000 distinct CDR3 sequences, 2% to 2.5% of which show up once; over 5% is in the top ten. Broader study findings: Most targeted TRBV signal came from the leukemia cell line cells, not normal T cells. The TRBV12-3 share of total TRBV signal fell approximately 99% after anti-TRBV12 rather than anti-CD19 exposure.

V is TRBV2 and J is TRBJ2-1; D uncertain. Sequencing was performed on healthy donor T cells cultured with leukemia cells, taken from a culture containing a bispecific antibody targeting TCR Vbeta12. The sequence was collected from a human donor in good health. Some clones in this sample may be carry-over from other donors' samples. The CDR3 here is CASEPPNSYNEQFF. CDR3 nucleotides: TGTGCCAGCGAGCCCCCGAACTCCTACAATGAGCAGTTCTTC.